This TCR beta chain was captured in a study of shared clonotypes between healthy human individuals. As regards this clone: The target antigen is unknown.

Some clones are missing from TCRdb's copy, which holds only in-frame ones; the method was immunoSEQ multiplex PCR. The sample has around 2,000,000 clones, 90% to 95% seen once. Study-wide findings and caveats: Rarefaction demonstrated incomplete sorted-subset sequencing despite large depth.

Input material: naive CD4+ T cells sorted from blood. The subset here: CD45RA+ positively selected. This receptor was taken from a man between 18 and 35 years old in good health.

CDR3 protein: CASSARTTGTLTGELFF. DNA for the CDR3: TGTGCCAGCAGCGCTCGAACAACCGGGACTCTCACCGGGGAGCTGTTTTTT. The gene calls are TRBV9 and TRBJ2-2, with a tentative D call TRBD2 (6 bases). The CDR3 sequence is 17 residues long. Trimming took off 3 bases at V and 4 bases at J, with 19 bases between the two ends. Germline CDR1 is SGDLS and CDR2 is YYNGEE.